The clone carrying this T cell receptor (beta chain) showed up just a few times. This entry is derived from a study of blood T cell repertoires in COVID-19. The CDR3 spans 13 residues. V dropped 3 bases and J dropped 9 bases, with 10 bases sitting between them. Germline V gene data show CDR1 as KGHDR and CDR2 as SFDVKD. Repertoires were generated with immunoSEQ multiplex PCR, while TCRdb's copy carries only in-frame clones and drops some. The sample shows tens of thousands of clones, 79% of them seen only once. This TCR derives from a man in his sixties with active or convalescent COVID-19. Sequencing was done on a sample of peripheral blood. The genes are TRBV24-1 and TRBJ2-2; D not certain. CDR3 residues: CATSDPNRRELFF. CDR3 in DNA: TGTGCCACCAGTGATCCGAACAGAAGGGAGCTGTTTTTT.